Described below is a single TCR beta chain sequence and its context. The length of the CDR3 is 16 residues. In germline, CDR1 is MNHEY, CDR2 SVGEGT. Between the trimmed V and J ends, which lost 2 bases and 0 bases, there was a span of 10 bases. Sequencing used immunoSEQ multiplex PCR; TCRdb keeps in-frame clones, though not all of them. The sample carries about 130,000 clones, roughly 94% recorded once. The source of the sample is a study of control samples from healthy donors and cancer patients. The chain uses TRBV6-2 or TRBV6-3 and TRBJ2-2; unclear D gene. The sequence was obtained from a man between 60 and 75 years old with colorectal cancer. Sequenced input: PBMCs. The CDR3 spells CASSYRRTANTGELFF. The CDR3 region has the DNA TGTGCCAGCAGTTACCGTCGGACGGCGAACACCGGGGAGCTGTTTTTT.